The 10 T cell receptor beta chains presented below share a single source sample, sequenced in a study of T-cell memory formation after mild COVID-19. TCRdb analysed the 5' RACE reads with MiXCR anew, one entry per CDR3 protein. The sample carries some 440,000 distinct CDR3 sequences, roughly 25% recorded once. What was sequenced was PBMCs or a T cell subset sorted from them (not recorded which). The receptors shown here come from an adult woman who had mild COVID-19 (a few samples of this study predate the infection). Cell type and time point are not known.

This sequence joins TRBV7-8 and TRBJ1-2; D is ambiguous. Germline V gene data show CDR1 as SGHVS and CDR2 as FQNEAQ. This CDR3 contains 15 residues. V was cut by 5 bases and J by 8 bases, with 21 bases left in between. In DNA form, the CDR3 reads TGTGCCAGCAGCCACCGACCGCAGTTCGACGGGGGCTACACCTTC. Translation gives CASSHRPQFDGGYTF.

V gene TRBV20-1 combines with J gene TRBJ2-7; weak D call: TRBD2 (6 bases). CDR1 DFQATT and CDR2 SNEGSKA come from the germline V gene (reference sequence). This CDR3 is 13 amino acids long. V lost 6 bases and J 4 bases, leaving 16 bases between the germline ends. CDR3 in amino acids: CSARSGVGYEQYF. CDR3 nucleotides: TGCAGTGCCCGATCGGGGGTAGGGTACGAGCAGTACTTC.

This clonotype was observed a few times. This rearrangement joins TRBV7-9 to TRBJ1-1, with D possibly matching TRBD1 (5 bases). This CDR3 is built from 14 residues. V was cut by 1 base and J by 1 base, with 7 bases left in between. From germline, CDR1 is SEHNR and CDR2 FQNEAQ (reference sequence). DNA for the CDR3: TGTGCCAGCAGCTTAGGACAGACGAACACTGAAGCTTTCTTT. It encodes CASSLGQTNTEAFF.

This clonotype was detected many times. The V and J genes are TRBV6-1 and TRBJ2-7; 7 bases are a match to TRBD1. The CDR3 has 16 amino acids. V was pared by 7 bases and J by 3 bases, with 15 bases of the junction left unmatched. CDR1 MNHNS and CDR2 SASEGT come from the germline V gene. CDR3 residues: CASMFDHRGGNYEQYF. The CDR3 DNA follows: TGTGCCAGCATGTTCGATCACAGGGGTGGAAACTACGAGCAGTACTTC.

The chain links TRBV27 to TRBJ1-4, with 9 nucleotides matching TRBD1. This CDR3 region has 16 residues. Germline CDR1 reads MNHEY; CDR2 reads SMNVEV (reference sequence). The ends lost 4 bases at V and 5 bases at J; junction bases unmatched: 8. CDR3 amino acids: CASSSYSGTGNEKLFF. The CDR3 DNA follows: TGTGCCAGCAGTTCCTACTCCGGGACAGGGAATGAAAAACTGTTTTTT.

The V call is TRBV12-3 or TRBV12-4, the J call TRBJ1-5; D is uncertain. CDR3 length: 14 amino acids. V was clipped by 3 bases and J by 3 bases, with 9 bases between them. CDR3 nucleotide sequence: TGTGCCAGCAGTTTTGGGCAGTACAATCAGCCCCAGCATTTT. Its translation is CASSFGQYNQPQHF.

Of note for this clonotype: Since the CDR3 does not end with the conserved phenylalanine or tryptophan, this likely comes from a read error. This sequence joins TRBV7-3 and TRBJ2-1, with 7 bases that match TRBD1. The CDR3 contains 13 residues. From germline, CDR1 is SGHTA and CDR2 FQGTGA. The ends lost 4 bases at V and 8 bases at J; junction bases unmatched: 5. Here the CDR3 reads CASSSYRGDEQFL. The CDR3 bases are TGTGCCAGCAGCTCGTACAGGGGCGATGAGCAGTTCTTA.

This clonotype was observed a few times. The gene calls are TRBV5-1 and TRBJ2-1; 7 positions match TRBD2. V dropped 3 bases and J dropped 0; count of bases not matched to a gene: 9. The germline CDR1 and CDR2 sequences are SGHRS and YFSETQ. The CDR3 totals 17 residues. This chain's CDR3 is CASSWLTGGHSYNEQFF. The CDR3 bases are TGCGCCAGCAGCTGGCTCACGGGAGGCCACTCCTACAATGAGCAGTTCTTC.

J is TRBJ2-1 and V is TRBV11-3; the D is unclear. The V gene lost 5 bases and the J gene lost 2 bases, with 16 bases spanning the gap. CDR3 length: 16 amino acids. Germline V gene data show CDR1 as SGHNT and CDR2 as YENEEA. CDR3 residues: CASSPTPRLPYNEQFF. CDR3 DNA sequence: TGTGCCAGCAGCCCAACCCCTAGGCTCCCCTACAATGAGCAGTTCTTC.

The sample holds a few counts of this clonotype. The chain uses TRBV24-1 and TRBJ2-2, with 8 bases that match TRBD1. With V trimmed by 4 bases and J by 4 bases, 10 bases remained unmatched. CDR3 length: 17 amino acids. In germline, CDR1 is KGHDR, CDR2 SFDVKD. CDR3 nucleotide sequence: TGTGCCACCAGTGACCTGACAGGGGCGGTTGGCACCGGGGAGCTGTTTTTT. It codes for CATSDLTGAVGTGELFF.